These 16 T cell receptor beta chains share one sample of origin, sequenced in a study of esophageal squamous cell carcinoma under preoperative chemotherapy listed by TCRdb under 2018. Libraries were built with PCR. Reads for this sample came from a HiSeq X Ten. In-frame beta chains were kept once TCRdb had trimmed the public reads at Q25 with fastp and called clones with MiXCR. CDR3 protein sequences are deduplicated, and each keeps its most common genes and DNA. Recorded for this sample are roughly 30,000 distinct CDR3 sequences; 49% of them occurred a single time. The ten biggest clones cover about 12% of the sample. The time point label here, explained by the study, means: before preoperative PTX-NDP chemotherapy. The sample was collected from a patient given preoperative chemotherapy. The receptors here all came from a human donor with esophageal squamous cell carcinoma. The donor label of this sample is uncertain.

This clonotype was picked up a small number of times. The chain links TRBV6-1 to TRBJ2-3, with D possibly TRBD2 on 6 matching bases. TRBJ2-7 matches the DNA end more closely, so the J call is doubtful. Looked up from germline, CDR1 is MNHNS and CDR2 is SASEGT. There are 16 residues in the CDR3. The CDR3 reads CASGGFGGSDTDTQYF. DNA for the CDR3: TGTGCCAGCGGGGGGTTCGGGGGAAGCGACACAGATACGCAGTACTTC.

This clonotype came up many times. The V call is TRBV12-3 or TRBV12-4, the J call TRBJ1-5; possible D gene TRBD1, 5 bases. The V end was cut by 6 bases, the J end by 7 bases, with 16 bases between. This CDR3 is built from 14 residues. Here the CDR3 DNA reads TGTGCCAGCAGGGCTAATGTGGGGGAGCAGCCCCAGCATTTT. It translates to CASRANVGEQPQHF.

This clonotype has ten or more counts. This chain links TRBV7-2 with TRBJ2-2; possibly TRBD1 or TRBD2 for D (5 bases each). This CDR3 comprises 14 residues. Germline V CDR1 and CDR2: SGHTA, FQGNSA. The V and J ends lost 3 bases and 3 bases respectively, with 8 bases between them. DNA of the CDR3: TGTGCCAGCAGCTTGGTGGGACACACCGGGGAGCTGTTTTTT. Its protein product is CASSLVGHTGELFF.

This clonotype is categorized as large. This rearrangement joins TRBV7-2 to TRBJ2-3; perhaps TRBD2 as D (6 bases). CDR3 length: 14 amino acids. CDR1 and CDR2 from the germline V gene are SGHTA and FQGNSA. V lost 0 bases, J lost 5 bases, and 9 bases lay in between. This CDR3 is CASSLAGGQDTQYF. In DNA form, the CDR3 reads TGTGCCAGCAGCTTAGCGGGAGGCCAAGATACGCAGTATTTT.

The sample holds many counts of this clonotype. This sequence joins TRBV5-5 and TRBJ2-2; D remains ambiguous. Per germline, CDR1 SGHKS and CDR2 YYEKEE (reference sequence). The CDR3 has 11 residues. The V end was cut by 4 bases, the J end by 6 bases, with 4 bases between. For the CDR3, the DNA is TGTGCCAGCAGCCTGTCCGGGGAGCTGTTTTTT. Its translation is CASSLSGELFF.

V gene TRBV7-6 combines with J gene TRBJ2-5; TRBD2 matches 8 bases. Germline V gene data show CDR1 as SGHVS and CDR2 as FNYEAQ. This CDR3 comprises 19 residues. Losses at the gene ends were 3 bases for V and 8 bases for J; bases not matched to a gene: 23. The CDR3 is CASSLGAGLGGGDQNTQYF. DNA of the CDR3: TGTGCCAGCAGCTTGGGTGCGGGGCTCGGGGGGGGTGACCAAAACACCCAGTACTTC.

This sequence joins TRBV7-2 and TRBJ2-4; D is possibly TRBD1 (6 bases). The CDR3 length is 16 residues. Germline assignment: CDR1 SGHTA and CDR2 FQGNSA. Trimming cost V 5 bases and J 13 bases, with 27 bases left between them. The CDR3 protein is CASSVQGRRAKNTQYF. CDR3 coding DNA: TGTGCCAGCAGCGTCCAGGGGCGGAGAGCCAAAAACACGCAGTACTTC.

This clonotype appeared a few times. The rearrangement joins TRBV14 to TRBJ2-1, with D possibly being TRBD1 or TRBD2 (5 bases each). The CDR3 loop spans 12 amino acids. Trimming removed 4 bases from V and 9 bases from J, with 10 bases in between. The germline gives CDR1 SGHDN, CDR2 FVKESK. The CDR3 region is CASSPMRGEQFF. As DNA, the CDR3 is TGTGCCAGCAGCCCCATGAGGGGTGAGCAGTTCTTC. Using reference TRBV14 and TRBJ2-1 for the parts outside the CDR3, the full variable domain is EAGVTQFPSHSVIEKGQTVTLRCDPISGHDNLYWYRRVMGKEIKFLLHFVKESKQDESGMPNNRFLAERTGGTYSTLKVQPAELEDSGVYFCASSPMRGEQFFGPGTRLTVL.

Here the CDR3 DNA reads TGTGCCAGCAGCTTAGGCCGAGACGGCTACGAGCAGTACTTC. It translates to CASSLGRDGYEQYF. The chain employs TRBV7-2 and TRBJ2-7; D is uncertain. Germline assignment: CDR1 SGHTA and CDR2 FQGNSA. Trimming removed 1 base from V and 3 bases from J, with 10 bases in between. The CDR3 spans 14 residues.

The V gene is TRBV7-9, the J gene TRBJ2-1, with D perhaps assigned TRBD1 or TRBD2 (5 bases each). The ends were cut back, 0 bases at V and 8 bases at J, with 11 bases in the middle. The CDR3 runs to 14 residues. The germline V gene encodes CDR1 SEHNR and CDR2 FQNEAQ (reference sequence). DNA of the CDR3: TGTGCCAGCAGCTTAGCGGCCAGGGAGCATGAGCAGTTCTTC. The encoded protein is CASSLAAREHEQFF.

This clonotype was seen at least ten times. J is TRBJ2-6 and V is TRBV24-1, with unresolved D. Germline CDR1 KGHDR, CDR2 SFDVKD. The CDR3 contains 17 residues. The V end lost 3 bases, the J end lost 0 bases, and 11 bases lay between the germline ends. CDR3 sequence reads: CATSDPGRSSGANVLTF. The CDR3 DNA sequence: TGTGCCACCAGTGATCCCGGACGGTCCTCTGGGGCCAACGTCCTGACTTTC.

A remark on this clonotype: Germline and junction disagree at one end, which may indicate a read error. This sequence joins TRBV7-9 and TRBJ2-5, with D possibly being TRBD2 (6 bases). Looked up from germline, CDR1 is SEHNR and CDR2 is FQNEAQ (reference sequence). The CDR3 is 16 residues long. The CDR3 DNA is TGTGCTAGCAGCGTGCTTCGGCGGCGGGACCAAGATACCCAGTACTTT. Its translation is CASSVLRRRDQDTQYF.

About this clonotype: A read error may account for a junction end that differs from germline. The CDR3 DNA reads as TGTGCCAGCAGCCGTTCGGGCGGGGGTAACTCCGGTGAGCAGTTCTTT. Translating gives CASSRSGGGNSGEQFF. The chain links TRBV6-1 to TRBJ2-1; 7 positions agree with TRBD2. The length of the CDR3 is 16 residues. The germline V gene has CDR1 MNHNS and CDR2 SASEGT.

By share of the sample, this clonotype is medium-sized. The gene calls are TRBV6-1 and TRBJ2-3; no definite D call. Deletions cut 1 base from V and 6 bases from J, with 5 bases between. The CDR3 is 12 residues long. Germline V gene lookup returns CDR1 MNHNS and CDR2 SASEGT. As DNA, the CDR3 is TGTGCCAGCAGTGAAGTAGGGGATACGCAGTATTTT. Its translation is CASSEVGDTQYF.

For this clonotype: The junction and the germline gene differ at one end; a read error may be behind it. V usage is TRBV7-6 and J usage is TRBJ2-5; a weak D match, TRBD2 (6 bases). The CDR3 runs to 19 residues. Per germline, CDR1 SGHVS and CDR2 FNYEAQ. CDR3 amino acids: CASSLDPRIAGGDQETQYF. Written as DNA, the CDR3 is TGTGCCAGCAGCTTGGATCCGCGCATCGCCGGGGGAGACCAAGAGACTCAGTACTTC.

Worth noting for this clonotype: A read error may produce the germline difference seen at one junction end. V is TRBV7-2 and J is TRBJ2-1, with D perhaps being TRBD1 or TRBD2 (6 bases each). Germline V gene lookup returns CDR1 SGHTA and CDR2 FQGNSA. This CDR3 contains 15 residues. CDR3 DNA: TGTGCCAGCAGCTTAAAGGGGGGTAGCTACAATGAGCAGTTTTTT. As protein: CASSLKGGSYNEQFF.